This T cell receptor (beta chain) was identified during a study of blood T cell repertoires in COVID-19. Study information: The origin of the acute and convalescent COVID-19 samples was the United States, Italy and Spain. Sources were T cells, B-cell-depleted T cells, or PBMCs; the material itself was cDNA or gDNA.

Per the study methods: Amplification of reference gene primers was used by the study to estimate nucleated cell counts. The assay was immunoSEQ multiplex PCR, and TCRdb's table has in-frame clones only and misses some. V and J calls and clone size come straight from that table; D and trimming were deduced from the DNA. In the table there are about 200,000 clones, about 80% of which are singletons. Germline CDR1 and CDR2: SGHAT and FQNNGV. V lost 1 base and J 4 bases, leaving 10 bases between the germline ends. The CDR3 totals 14 residues. The chain combines TRBV11-2 with TRBJ1-1, with a tentative D call TRBD1 (5 bases). The sample consisted of peripheral blood. This clonotype was sampled from a human donor with acute or convalescent COVID-19. The donor label of this sample is uncertain. In DNA form, the CDR3 reads TGTGCCAGCAGCTTAGTCAGGGCCGGCACTGAAGCTTTCTTT. The encoded protein is CASSLVRAGTEAFF.